This is a list of T cell receptor beta chains from one sample in a study of CD8+CD57+ T cells in acquired aplastic anemia. TCRdb re-called the reads with MiXCR, one entry per CDR3 protein. The sample includes 260,000 or so distinct CDR3 sequences, roughly 82% seen only once; the top ten take approximately 40%. Sequencing used sorted CD4+, CD8+, or CD8+CD57+ T cells (not recorded which) from PBMCs. These receptors came from a human donor with aplastic anemia. Both conserved end residues are part of each CDR3.

>TRBV7-9|TRBJ2-3
CASSRVRWGDEQFF
>TRBV7-2|TRBJ2-4
CASSLVTQEDMQYF
>TRBV7-8|TRBJ2-1
CASSVAGVPEQFF
>TRBV9|TRBJ1-4
CASSQGALREKLFF
>TRBV7-9|TRBJ1-2
CASSSITGVGGYTF
>TRBV9|TRBJ1-5
CASGGGAARHQFQHF
>TRBV19|TRBJ1-1
CASSFSVTGYAQDFF
>TRBV7-8|TRBJ1-2
CASSLATAAARDTYGYTF
>TRBV4-2|TRBJ2-7
CASRPLAGGPEEQYF
>TRBV5-1|TRBJ2-3
CASSVAGTNEQYF
>TRBV7-8|TRBJ2-7
CASSCPGVADAQYF
>TRBV7-8|TRBJ1-1
CASSFRPGVTALSFF
>TRBV7-2|TRBJ2-7
CASNLTGGDYEQYF
>TRBV9|TRBJ1-6
CASSSASDRAYGYF
>TRBV15|TRBJ1-3
CATSRDSRGGNTIYF
>TRBV7-3|TRBJ2-5
CATSWGRLQETQYF
>TRBV9|TRBJ1-1
CASSSGLTGDTAAFF
>TRBV2|TRBJ2-3
CASSLAGGHDPQFF
>TRBV7-8|TRBJ2-1
CASSSTGGTELYNEQFF
>TRBV6-2/TRBV6-3|TRBJ2-1
CASSYSVEQFF
>TRBV11-3|TRBJ1-5
CASSLDRTGRNQPQHF
>TRBV7-8|-
CASSLAGDNYTQYF
>TRBV12-3/TRBV12-4|TRBJ2-1
CASSLDRQGGDEQFF
>TRBV6-5|TRBJ1-5
CASSYVQGNYEHF
>TRBV7-9|TRBJ2-5
CASSLQRSGGSDEF
>TRBV5-1|TRBJ2-1
CASSSGGGTGQFF
>TRBV9|TRBJ2-3
CASSPQGGGNQPHF
>TRBV5-4|TRBJ2-5
CASSMIGKQETQYF
>TRBV19|TRBJ1-5
CASSEQGYTQPQHF
>TRBV9|TRBJ2-6
CASGLAGSNQAFVLTF
>TRBV9|TRBJ1-2
CASSADGAAYDSRYTF
>TRBV6-1|TRBJ1-4
CASSEEGTGGYEKLFF
>TRBV7-2|TRBJ1-6
CASSSDPDKSALHF
>TRBV9|TRBJ2-3
CASSGEAGNTGEHTQYF
>TRBV7-4|TRBJ2-3
CASSFRWGRDIRLF
>TRBV19|TRBJ2-1
CASVGRANNEQFF
>TRBV7-2|TRBJ2-1
CASSLSGQPYNEQFF